This T cell receptor beta chain was obtained from a study of tumor and adjacent non-tumor tissue in lung cancer. Study-wide context: Aged about 30 to 76 years, patients included nine to ten men and about 5 women with stage I to III disease. Study-wide results and limits: Tumor repertoires had a smaller top 100 clone share than normal lung.

A modified ARM-PCR protocol with three rounds of nested PCR amplified TCRbeta. Each CDR3 protein gets one entry after TCRdb re-called the multiplex PCR reads with MiXCR. This table has over 85,000 distinct CDR3 sequences, 84% appearing once. No cell sorting was done before RNA was extracted from the tissue. Details on this clonotype: Its antigen is as yet unknown. Its ends do not fully match the called genes, so a read error is possible.

The CDR3 sequence is 16 residues long. Sequences were obtained from lung tumor tissue. The chain combines TRBV12-3 or TRBV12-4 with TRBJ1-5; D is possibly TRBD1 (5 bases). The clonotype comes from a man aged 65 to 85 with non-small cell lung cancer. CDR3 loop: CASSLGPGTGDQPQHF. In nucleotides, the CDR3 is TGTGCCAGCAGTTTAGGGCCAGGGACGGGCGATCAGCCCCAGCACTTT.